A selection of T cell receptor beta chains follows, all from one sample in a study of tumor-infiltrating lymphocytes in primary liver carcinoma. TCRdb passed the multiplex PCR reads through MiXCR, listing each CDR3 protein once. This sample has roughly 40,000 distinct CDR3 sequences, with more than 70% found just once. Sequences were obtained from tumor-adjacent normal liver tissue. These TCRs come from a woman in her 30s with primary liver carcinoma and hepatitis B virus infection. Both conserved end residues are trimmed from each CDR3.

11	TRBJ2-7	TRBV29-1	SFEGSSSYEQN
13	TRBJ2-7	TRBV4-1	VSSYTRDGSYEQY
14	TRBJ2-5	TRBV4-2	GSSQGGLAGVETQY
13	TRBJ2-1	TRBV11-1	ARSWGGHLLEVQF
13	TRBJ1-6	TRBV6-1	ASSEQGDNGSSLH
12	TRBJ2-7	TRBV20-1	SARGERVAYEQY
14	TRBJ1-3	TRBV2	TSSDLEPHTGNTIY
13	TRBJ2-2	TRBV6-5	ASSPLPEVTRELF
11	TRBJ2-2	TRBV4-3	AGSSMGDGELF
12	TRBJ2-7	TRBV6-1	ASSDLHSGSEQY